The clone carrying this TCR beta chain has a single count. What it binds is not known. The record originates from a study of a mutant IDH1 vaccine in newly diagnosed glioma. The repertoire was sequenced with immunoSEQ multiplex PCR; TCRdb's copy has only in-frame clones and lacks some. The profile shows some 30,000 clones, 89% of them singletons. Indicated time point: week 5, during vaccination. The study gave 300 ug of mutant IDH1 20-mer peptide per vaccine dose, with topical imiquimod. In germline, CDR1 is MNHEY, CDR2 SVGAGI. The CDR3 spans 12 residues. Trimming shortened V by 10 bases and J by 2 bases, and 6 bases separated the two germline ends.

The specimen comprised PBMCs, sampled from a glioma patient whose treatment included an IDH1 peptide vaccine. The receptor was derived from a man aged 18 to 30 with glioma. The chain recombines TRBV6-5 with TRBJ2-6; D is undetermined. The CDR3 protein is CATATGANVLTF. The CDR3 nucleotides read TGTGCCACCGCAACTGGGGCCAACGTCCTGACTTTC.